This T cell receptor beta chain was profiled in a study of T-cell memory formation after mild COVID-19. Trimming pared 4 bases from V and 5 bases from J, leaving 15 bases between. The CDR3 is made up of 14 amino acids. CDR1 and CDR2 from the germline V gene are SGHRS and YFSETQ. TCRdb analysed the 5' RACE reads with MiXCR anew, one entry per CDR3 protein. The table includes about 180,000 distinct CDR3 sequences, around 18% detected once. The V gene is TRBV5-1, the J gene TRBJ1-1; D perhaps matches TRBD1 (6 bases). The receptor's source is a man aged 18-30 years who had mild COVID-19 (a few samples of this study predate the infection). Cell type and time point are not known. The sequencing input was PBMCs or a T cell subset sorted from them (not recorded which). The CDR3 DNA is TGCGCCAGCAGCCGACAGTCAGGGGCTACTGAAGCTTTCTTT. Translated: CASSRQSGATEAFF. Combining the CDR3 with reference TRBV5-1 and TRBJ1-1 gives the whole variable domain KAGVTQTPRYLIKTRGQQVTLSCSPISGHRSVSWYQQTPGQGLQFLFEYFSETQRNKGNFPGRFSGRQFSNSRSEMNVSTLELGDSALYLCASSRQSGATEAFFGQGTRLTVV.